The 18 T cell receptor beta chains below all came from one sample that was sequenced in a study of control samples from healthy donors and cancer patients. Sequencing was performed with immunoSEQ multiplex PCR; in TCRdb, only in-frame clones are kept and a portion is missing. The table has about 120,000 clones, more than 75% seen once. Sequencing was performed on blood. The source of these receptors is a man aged 18-30 years in good health.

The chain has TRBV6-5 and TRBJ1-2; a weak D match, TRBD1 (5 bases). Germline assignment: CDR1 MNHEY and CDR2 SVGAGI. There are 15 residues in the CDR3. The V end lost 6 bases, the J end lost 5 bases, and 19 bases lay between the germline ends. CDR3 amino acids: CASRTGPLGEYGYTF. For the CDR3, the DNA is TGTGCCAGCAGAACCGGACCGTTAGGGGAATATGGCTACACCTTC.

This chain uses TRBV15 with TRBJ1-1; D is unclear. Germline V gene lookup returns CDR1 LNHNV and CDR2 YYDKDF (reference sequence). V was clipped by 0 bases and J by 4 bases, with 15 bases between them. CDR3 length: 16 amino acids. The CDR3 bases are TGTGCCACCAGCAGAGATCTCGGCCGCAGCAGCACTGAAGCTTTCTTT. Translating gives CATSRDLGRSSTEAFF.

The V gene is TRBV20-1, the J gene TRBJ2-1; 11 positions match TRBD2. The CDR3 spans 15 residues. From germline, CDR1 is DFQATT and CDR2 SNEGSKA (reference sequence). The V gene end was trimmed by 3 bases and the J gene end by 7 bases; junction bases not matched to a gene: 8. CDR3 in amino acids: CSASTPGLAANEQFF. The CDR3 coding sequence is TGCAGTGCTAGTACGCCGGGACTAGCGGCAAATGAGCAGTTCTTC.

This CDR3 reads CASSQDGREQETQYF. For the CDR3, the DNA is TGCGCCAGCAGCCAAGATGGACGTGAACAAGAGACCCAGTACTTC. V is TRBV4-3 and J is TRBJ2-5; D gene unclear. Germline assignment: CDR1 LGHNA and CDR2 YSLEER. The CDR3 has 15 residues. Trimming stripped 0 bases from V and 2 bases from J, with 10 bases between.

A word on this clone: Additional DNA sequences in this sample encode the identical CDR3. The chain recombines TRBV7-2 with TRBJ2-3, with a possible D match to TRBD1 (6 bases). From germline, CDR1 is SGHTA and CDR2 FQGNSA. CDR3 length: 14 amino acids. V was clipped by 4 bases and J by 0 bases, with 8 bases between them. CDR3 protein: CASSWGPSTDTQYF. The CDR3 DNA reads as TGTGCCAGCAGCTGGGGGCCTAGCACAGATACGCAGTATTTT.

V gene TRBV28 combines with J gene TRBJ1-3; 9 bases map to TRBD1. The CDR3 totals 17 residues. V dropped 2 bases and J dropped 4; count of bases not matched to a gene: 9. Germline lookup yields CDR1 MDHEN and CDR2 SYDVKM. In nucleotides, the CDR3 is TGTGCCAGCAGTTTAGGTACAGGGGGCTTTTTCGGAAACACCATATATTTT. Its protein product is CASSLGTGGFFGNTIYF.

The J gene is TRBJ2-7, the V gene TRBV19, with 8 bases aligning to TRBD1. There are 18 residues in the CDR3. V shed 3 bases, J shed 6 bases, and the junction held 19 bases outside the gene matches. The germline gives CDR1 LNHDA, CDR2 SQIVND (reference sequence). CDR3 nucleotides: TGTGCCAGTAGTATCTCCGCCATGACAGGGGTCTTGGCTAGCGAGCAGTACTTC. It is translated as CASSISAMTGVLASEQYF.

The chain couples TRBV27 to TRBJ1-2, with TRBD1 identical over 8 bases. Germline V gene lookup returns CDR1 MNHEY and CDR2 SMNVEV (reference sequence). V lost 5 bases to trimming and J lost 8 bases; unmatched junction nucleotides: 16. This CDR3 is 16 amino acids long. The CDR3 DNA reads as TGTGCCAGCAGTCTCACACCGGACAGGGCCCAACGCGGCTACACCTTC. The encoded protein is CASSLTPDRAQRGYTF.

This clone was observed a few times. This chain uses TRBV19 with TRBJ1-2; 7 nucleotides align to TRBD1. CDR3 length equals 13 residues. The germline V gene has CDR1 LNHDA and CDR2 SQIVND (reference sequence). V lost 8 bases to trimming and J lost 2 bases; unmatched junction nucleotides: 5. The CDR3 loop reads CASVDRRNYGYTF. CDR3 DNA: TGTGCCAGTGTGGACAGGCGGAACTATGGCTACACCTTC.

This chain joins TRBV5-5 and TRBJ2-7; D is perhaps TRBD1 or TRBD2 (5 bases each). Between the trimmed V and J ends, which lost 3 bases and 2 bases, there was a span of 18 bases. The germline V gene has CDR1 SGHKS and CDR2 YYEKEE (reference sequence). CDR3 length equals 16 residues. The CDR3 sequence is CASSWDDSRSPYEQYF. Here the CDR3 DNA reads TGTGCCAGCAGCTGGGACGATTCCCGCTCCCCCTACGAGCAGTACTTC. Together with reference TRBV5-5 and TRBJ2-7, the CDR3 gives the full variable domain: DAGVTQSPTHLIKTRGQQVTLRCSPISGHKSVSWYQQVLGQGPQFIFQYYEKEERGRGNFPDRFSARQFPNYSSELNVNALLLGDSALYLCASSWDDSRSPYEQYFGPGTRLTVT.

V gene TRBV7-9 combines with J gene TRBJ1-2; no definite D call. Germline V gene data show CDR1 as SEHNR and CDR2 as FQNEAQ (reference sequence). This CDR3 spans 12 amino acids. V was cut by 1 base and J by 4 bases, with 4 bases left in between. The CDR3 is CASSLGLYGYTF. The CDR3 coding sequence is TGTGCCAGCAGCTTAGGCCTCTATGGCTACACCTTC.

The V gene is TRBV5-4, the J gene TRBJ1-1; the D gene is possibly TRBD1 (5 bases). The CDR3 spans 15 residues. Trimming left V 5 bases short and J 5 bases short, with 19 bases between. Germline CDR1 and CDR2: SGHNT and YYREEE (reference sequence). Here the CDR3 DNA reads TGTGCCAGCAGTCGAAAGTCCGGGGCATGGACTGAAGCTTTCTTT. Protein product: CASSRKSGAWTEAFF.

The rearrangement uses TRBV7-3 and TRBJ2-7; 12 positions match TRBD2. With 5 bases clipped from V and 3 bases from J, the junction kept 5 bases outside the gene matches. The germline gives CDR1 SGHTA, CDR2 FQGTGA. CDR3 size: 15 residues. The CDR3 region is CASSPGLAGYYEQYF. For the CDR3, the DNA is TGTGCCAGCAGCCCGGGACTAGCGGGTTACTACGAGCAGTACTTC. Combining the CDR3 with reference TRBV7-3 and TRBJ2-7 gives the whole variable domain GAGVSQTPSNKVTEKGKYVELRCDPISGHTALYWYRQSLGQGPEFLIYFQGTGAADDSGLPNDRFFAVRPEGSVSTLKIQRTERGDSAVYLCASSPGLAGYYEQYFGPGTRLTVT.

The V call is TRBV15, the J call TRBJ2-2; D is perhaps TRBD1 or TRBD2 (6 bases each). Germline loops: CDR1 LNHNV, CDR2 YYDKDF (reference sequence). Trimming took off 5 bases at V and 3 bases at J, with 10 bases between the two ends. The CDR3 is 14 residues long. CDR3 bases: TGTGCCACCAGCGGAAGGGGGGACACCGGGGAGCTGTTTTTT. Encoded protein: CATSGRGDTGELFF.

The J gene is TRBJ1-3, the V gene TRBV7-2; D call uncertain. Germline CDR1 SGHTA, CDR2 FQGNSA. With 1 base removed from V and 0 bases from J, the gap between germline ends came to 10 bases. The CDR3 is made up of 16 amino acids. CDR3 region: CASSLGGQISGNTIYF. The CDR3 DNA is TGTGCCAGCAGCTTAGGAGGGCAGATCTCTGGAAACACCATATATTTT.

The CDR3 DNA is TGTGCCAGCTCACCACAGTCGGAGACCCAGTACTTC. Its protein product is CASSPQSETQYF. The rearrangement uses TRBV18 and TRBJ2-5, with D unclear. Between the trimmed V and J ends, which lost 1 base and 5 bases, there was a span of 5 bases. CDR3 length: 12 residues. Germline CDR1 is KGHSH and CDR2 is LQKENI.

The gene calls are TRBV24-1 and TRBJ1-5; TRBD1 is a possible D gene (6 bases). Germline CDR1 is KGHDR and CDR2 is SFDVKD. V lost 6 bases and J 6 bases, leaving 17 bases between the germline ends. The CDR3 contains 15 residues. The CDR3 protein is CATSSNEGRGQPQHF. The DNA for the CDR3 is TGTGCCACCAGTTCTAATGAGGGCAGGGGTCAGCCCCAGCATTTT.

This chain links TRBV5-1 with TRBJ2-7; a weak D match, TRBD2 (6 bases). From germline, CDR1 is SGHRS and CDR2 YFSETQ. The V end lost 3 bases, the J end lost 2 bases, and 9 bases lay between the germline ends. The CDR3 has 13 residues. The CDR3 sequence: CASSSGTPYEQYF. The DNA of the CDR3 is TGCGCCAGCAGCTCTGGGACTCCCTACGAGCAGTACTTC. The whole variable domain, remainder taken from reference TRBV5-1 and TRBJ2-7, is KAGVTQTPRYLIKTRGQQVTLSCSPISGHRSVSWYQQTPGQGLQFLFEYFSETQRNKGNFPGRFSGRQFSNSRSEMNVSTLELGDSALYLCASSSGTPYEQYFGPGTRLTVT.